These 21 T cell receptor beta chains originate from one sample sequenced in a study of siplizumab effects on memory and regulatory T cells. TCRdb keeps only in-frame clones here, not all; method: immunoSEQ multiplex PCR. The sample holds about 50,000 clones, 93% seen once. The sequencing sample was made of CD8+ T cells sorted from blood. These TCRs come from a human donor in good health.

The chain carries TRBV7-9 and TRBJ2-7; D is possibly TRBD2 (6 bases). From germline, CDR1 is SEHNR and CDR2 FQNEAQ (reference sequence). The CDR3 loop spans 16 amino acids. V lost 5 bases to trimming and J lost 1 base, with 18 bases between them. The CDR3 DNA reads TGTGCCAGCAGCCCCCAAAACTCTGGGACTTCCTACGAGCAGTACTTC. Encoded protein: CASSPQNSGTSYEQYF.

The rearrangement joins TRBV19 to TRBJ2-3; TRBD1 aligns across 7 bases. CDR1 is LNHDA and CDR2 is SQIVND in the germline V gene (reference sequence). Unmatched junction bases numbered 2, after V lost 8 bases and J lost 0 bases. The CDR3 is 13 amino acids. CDR3 nucleotide sequence: TGTGCCAGTGGGACAGTTAGCACAGATACGCAGTATTTT. It encodes CASGTVSTDTQYF.

V usage is TRBV9 and J usage is TRBJ2-5; D possibly uses TRBD1 or TRBD2 (5 bases each). With the DNA end fitting TRBJ2-7 better, the J assignment may be wrong. The CDR3 sequence is 14 residues long. Looked up from germline, CDR1 is SGDLS and CDR2 is YYNGEE. DNA for the CDR3: TGTGCCAGCAGCGACCGGGACGGAGCCTACGAGCAGTACTTC. Translated: CASSDRDGAYEQYF.

This clone was recorded once. In nucleotides, the CDR3 is TGCGCCAGCAGCCAACCCGGACTAGCGGGATTCACAGATACGCAGTATTTT. The encoded protein is CASSQPGLAGFTDTQYF. V and J are TRBV4-1 and TRBJ2-3, with 12 bases lining up with TRBD2. CDR1 MGHRA and CDR2 YSYEKL come from the germline V gene. V lost 2 bases to trimming and J lost 2 bases; unmatched junction nucleotides: 5. This CDR3 comprises 17 residues.

The chain employs TRBV6-5 and TRBJ2-1, with D possibly matching TRBD1 (7 bases). This CDR3 region has 15 residues. CDR1 MNHEY and CDR2 SVGAGI come from the germline V gene. V dropped 2 bases and J dropped 1 base, with 9 bases sitting between them. The CDR3 DNA is TGTGCCAGCAGTTACCAGGGGGGTTCCTACAATGAGCAGTTCTTC. It codes for CASSYQGGSYNEQFF.

The chain joins TRBV19 to TRBJ2-1; possibly TRBD1 for D (5 bases). Germline assignment: CDR1 LNHDA and CDR2 SQIVND (reference sequence). V was cut by 10 bases and J by 2 bases, with 15 bases left in between. This CDR3 has 14 residues. The CDR3 loop reads CATWQGIPYNEQFF. DNA for the CDR3: TGTGCCACCTGGCAGGGTATCCCCTACAATGAGCAGTTCTTC.

V usage is TRBV6-5 and J usage is TRBJ2-5; 7 nucleotides match TRBD1. Germline V lookup: CDR1 MNHEY, CDR2 SVGAGI. Unmatched junction bases numbered 9, after V lost 7 bases and J lost 1 base. The CDR3 has 15 residues. The CDR3 bases are TGTGCCAGCAAAGAGGGGGCAGACCTCCAAGAGACCCAGTACTTC. Amino acid sequence: CASKEGADLQETQYF.

This chain connects TRBV27 to TRBJ1-5; D is possibly TRBD1 (5 bases). The germline gives CDR1 MNHEY, CDR2 SMNVEV (reference sequence). V lost 5 bases to trimming and J lost 0 bases, with 17 bases between them. CDR3 length: 17 amino acids. The CDR3 DNA follows: TGTGCCAGCAGTCCCCTTCCCCGGGGGGGTAGCAATCAGCCCCAGCATTTT. Translating gives CASSPLPRGGSNQPQHF.

The gene calls are TRBV11-2 and TRBJ2-3; 11 bases are shared with TRBD2. The J segment lost 6 bases and the V segment lost 10 bases, leaving 15 bases of the junction unmatched. CDR3 length: 16 residues. The V gene's germline CDR1 is SGHAT and CDR2 FQNNGV. CDR3 amino acids: CATEGSGRAFSDTQYF. The CDR3 bases are TGTGCCACCGAGGGTAGCGGGAGGGCCTTTTCCGATACGCAGTATTTT.

This sequence joins TRBV4-1 and TRBJ1-1; no clear D. The ends were cut back, 1 base at V and 1 base at J, with 7 bases in the middle. Germline V gives CDR1 MGHRA, CDR2 YSYEKL. The CDR3 is 14 amino acids. The CDR3 bases are TGCGCCAGCAGCCAAGTCTGGGGGAACACTGAAGCTTTCTTT. As protein: CASSQVWGNTEAFF.

Only one count was recorded for this clone. The genes are TRBV28 and TRBJ2-3, with 9 bases lining up with TRBD2. V lost 3 bases, J lost 2 bases, and 9 bases stayed unmatched. This CDR3 has 17 residues. The germline CDR1 and CDR2 sequences are MDHEN and SYDVKM. CDR3 DNA sequence: TGTGCCAGCAGTTTTCCTAGACTAGCGGAAAACACAGATACGCAGTATTTT. It codes for CASSFPRLAENTDTQYF.

The V gene is TRBV5-4, the J gene TRBJ2-2; 9 bases map to TRBD1. The CDR3 totals 17 residues. Germline assignment: CDR1 SGHNT and CDR2 YYREEE (reference sequence). V was clipped by 4 bases and J by 7 bases; unmatched bases: 14. The CDR3 here is CASSPYRDRVDGGELFF. CDR3 nucleotide sequence: TGTGCCAGCAGCCCCTACCGGGACAGGGTAGACGGCGGGGAGCTGTTTTTT.

The chain uses TRBV29-1 and TRBJ2-5, with 13 nucleotides matching TRBD2. The germline CDR1 and CDR2 sequences are SQVTM and ANQGSEA. This CDR3 is 16 amino acids long. Trimming took 0 bases from V and 5 from J; bases not matched to a gene: 6. In DNA, the CDR3 is TGCAGCGTTGAAGATCAACTAGCGGGAGGGCCCGAGACCCAGTACTTC. Translating it yields CSVEDQLAGGPETQYF. Full variable domain (outside the CDR3, taken from reference TRBV29-1 and TRBJ2-5): SAVISQKPSRDICQRGTSLTIQCQVDSQVTMMFWYRQQPGQSLTLIATANQGSEATYESGFVIDKFPISRPNLTFSTLTVSNMSPEDSSIYLCSVEDQLAGGPETQYFGPGTRLLVL.

V is TRBV7-8 and J is TRBJ2-3, with 11 bases aligning to TRBD2. After removal of 4 bases from V and 4 bases from J, the junction contained 10 bases not matched to a gene. Germline V gene sequence: CDR1 SGHVS, CDR2 FQNEAQ. This CDR3 contains 17 residues. CDR3 loop: CASSSTLLAGVADTQYF. In DNA, the CDR3 is TGTGCCAGCAGCTCTACCCTACTAGCGGGAGTTGCAGATACGCAGTATTTT.

The genes are TRBV13 and TRBJ2-2, with TRBD2 as a possible D gene (7 bases). The CDR3 loop spans 18 amino acids. Germline CDR1 reads PRHDT; CDR2 reads FYEKMQ (reference sequence). V was cut by 4 bases and J by 4 bases, with 22 bases left in between. The CDR3: CASSSIRGSGTTTGELFF. CDR3 nucleotide sequence: TGTGCCAGCAGCTCTATCCGGGGCAGCGGGACAACCACCGGGGAGCTGTTTTTT.

The chain recombines TRBV29-1 with TRBJ2-7, with TRBD2 matching over 9 bases. The germline CDR1 and CDR2 sequences are SQVTM and ANQGSEA. CDR3 length equals 13 residues. V gave up 8 bases and J gave up 0 bases; unmatched junction bases: 5. The CDR3 reads CSCTSGRSYEQYF. CDR3 coding DNA: TGCAGCTGTACTAGCGGGCGCTCCTACGAGCAGTACTTC.

This clone was seen just once. The chain employs TRBV5-1 and TRBJ2-1; D may be TRBD1 or TRBD2 (5 bases each). CDR3 length equals 13 residues. The germline V and J ends were trimmed by 3 bases and 2 bases, with 6 bases remaining between them. CDR1 and CDR2 (germline): SGHRS, YFSETQ. The CDR3: CASSWDPYNEQFF. The CDR3 DNA sequence: TGCGCCAGCAGCTGGGACCCCTACAATGAGCAGTTCTTC.

The chain recombines TRBV11-2 with TRBJ2-7; D could derive from TRBD1 or TRBD2 (5 bases each). CDR3 length equals 15 residues. Germline V gene data show CDR1 as SGHAT and CDR2 as FQNNGV. The V gene lost 6 bases and the J gene lost 7 bases, with 22 bases spanning the gap. The CDR3 DNA reads as TGTGCCAGCAGACCCACATCCGGGGCGCGGTGGGAGCAGTACTTC. Translated, it gives CASRPTSGARWEQYF.

The chain combines TRBV7-6 with TRBJ2-7; 9 bases match TRBD1. V gave up 3 bases and J gave up 7 bases; unmatched junction bases: 16. The CDR3 contains 17 residues. Germline V lookup: CDR1 SGHVS, CDR2 FNYEAQ. The CDR3: CASSFSFRPDRGSEQYF. The CDR3 DNA sequence: TGTGCCAGCAGCTTTTCCTTTCGCCCGGACAGGGGATCAGAGCAGTACTTC.

CDR3 DNA: TGCGCCAGCACCGAGTTCGGGACTCCTAGCGGTTCCTACAATGAGCAGTTCTTC. Its protein product is CASTEFGTPSGSYNEQFF. The chain is built from TRBV10-2 and TRBJ2-1; 7 bases line up with TRBD2. The junction had 16 bases not matched to a gene; V was cut back by 7 bases and J by 1 base. Germline V lookup: CDR1 WSHSY, CDR2 SAAADI. This CDR3 is built from 18 residues.

The J gene is TRBJ2-1, the V gene TRBV11-2, with 11 bases matching TRBD1. The J segment lost 8 bases and the V segment lost 10 bases, leaving 10 bases of the junction unmatched. The CDR3 loop spans 14 amino acids. The germline V gene has CDR1 SGHAT and CDR2 FQNNGV. CDR3 loop: CATRDRGDVDEQFF. CDR3 nucleotides: TGTGCCACCCGGGACAGGGGGGACGTGGATGAGCAGTTCTTC.